Listed below are T cell receptor beta chains from one sample, sequenced in a study of blood T cells in healthy people across ages. TCRdb re-called the 5' RACE reads with MiXCR, one entry per CDR3 protein. The profile shows around 800,000 distinct CDR3 sequences, 20% to 30% of them singletons. These records were also assigned to another study, of T cells of mothers and their children.

The sequencing sample was made of blood. The receptors come from a boy younger than 18 in good health. The CDR3 runs from the conserved cysteine through the conserved F or W. D genes are given only for firm matches. Size values are once, few and many counts, or a class for expanded clones, and some rows have none.

abundance	v_gene	d_gene	j_gene	CDR3nt	CDR3aa
NA	TRBV20-1	NA	TRBJ2-2	TGCAGCGCTAGAGATCAGACCGGGGAGCTGTTTTTT	CSARDQTGELFF
NA	TRBV5-1	TRBD1	TRBJ1-1	TGCGCCAGCACCCCGGTGGAGGGGGCACGGAACACTGAAGCTTTCTTT	CASTPVEGARNTEAFF
NA	TRBV20-1	TRBD1	TRBJ2-3	TGCAGTGCCCTACAGGGGGCGAAGTCAGATACGCAGTATTTT	CSALQGAKSDTQYF
few	TRBV3-1	TRBD1	TRBJ2-7	TGTGCCAGCAGCGCAGGACAGGGAGTCTACGAGCAGTACTTC	CASSAGQGVYEQYF
NA	TRBV7-8	NA	TRBJ2-1	TGTGCCAGCAGCTTAGGGCCTCGCTACGACAGTGAGCAGTTCTTC	CASSLGPRYDSEQFF
NA	TRBV9	NA	TRBJ2-1	TGTGCCAGCAGCGCCGGGGCCCACAATGAGCAGTTCTTC	CASSAGAHNEQFF
few	TRBV6-6	NA	TRBJ1-5	TGTGCCAGCAGTTTCACCTTAGGGACCCAGCCCCAGCATTTT	CASSFTLGTQPQHF
many	TRBV5-5	NA	TRBJ2-7	TGTGCCAGCAGCTCACTGCAGGGACTCTTCGCCTACGAGCAGTACTTC	CASSSLQGLFAYEQYF
few	TRBV7-9	NA	TRBJ1-1	TGTGCCAGCAGCTTAGCGATGGGACAGAACACTGAAGCTTTCTTT	CASSLAMGQNTEAFF
NA	TRBV12-3/TRBV12-4	NA	TRBJ1-1	TGTGCCAGCAGTTTTCCGACGGCCATGGCTTTCTTT	CASSFPTAMAFF
few	TRBV28	NA	TRBJ2-7	TGTGCTTCGACCCGGACAGCCGTCTCCTACGAGCAGTACTTC	CASTRTAVSYEQYF
few	TRBV6-6	NA	TRBJ2-1	TGTGCCAGCAGTTATGATGGCGGGGTCTCCTACAATGAGCAGTTCTTC	CASSYDGGVSYNEQFF
NA	TRBV3-1	NA	TRBJ1-4	TGTGCCAGCAGCCAAGATTTCGAGGAGTTAAGTCCTAATGAAAAACTGTTTTTT	CASSQDFEELSPNEKLFF
NA	TRBV9	NA	TRBJ2-1	TGTGCCAGCAGCGGCGAGGCGGGGGCCCCCTACAATGAGCAGTTCTTC	CASSGEAGAPYNEQFF
NA	TRBV7-9	NA	TRBJ2-1	TGTGCCAGCAAATACCGGGGCAGCTCCTACAATGAGCAGTTCTTC	CASKYRGSSYNEQFF
NA	TRBV12-3/TRBV12-4	NA	TRBJ2-5	TGTGCCAGCAGTCCACCCCGGAGGTCCAGCAGGGGTGGTCCCCAAGAGACCCAGTACTTC	CASSPPRRSSRGGPQETQYF
few	TRBV5-1	TRBD1	TRBJ2-1	TGCGCCAGCAGCTTCGGGACAGGTCCCTACAATGAGCAGTTCTTC	CASSFGTGPYNEQFF
once	TRBV4-1	NA	TRBJ2-7	TGCGCCAGCAGCCAAGTAACAGGCTCCTACGAGCAGTACTTC	CASSQVTGSYEQYF
few	TRBV4-2	NA	TRBJ2-1	TGTGCCAGCAGCCCGACCTTTGGCTCCGACAATGAGCAGTTCTTC	CASSPTFGSDNEQFF
NA	TRBV6-1	TRBD2	TRBJ2-4	TGTGTCAGCACCCCCGGACTAGCGGGGTTCTATCAGTACTTC	CVSTPGLAGFYQYF
few	TRBV20-1	TRBD1	TRBJ2-5	TGCAGTGCTAGCCGGGACAGGGGGCAGGAGACCCAGTACTTC	CSASRDRGQETQYF
NA	TRBV12-3/TRBV12-4	NA	TRBJ1-1	TGTGCCAGCAGTTTTGAGTTGAACACTGAAGCTTTCTTT	CASSFELNTEAFF
NA	TRBV30	TRBD2	TRBJ2-4	TGTGCCTGGACGGGGGGAAACATTCAGTACTTC	CAWTGGNIQYF
NA	TRBV6-5	TRBD2	TRBJ2-5	TGTGCCAGCAGTTACTCGAGCGGGGCGGGGGAGACCCAGTACTTC	CASSYSSGAGETQYF
many	TRBV29-1	NA	TRBJ2-5	TGCAGCGTTGCGATGAGGGTACAAGAGACCCAGTACTTC	CSVAMRVQETQYF
NA	TRBV7-9	TRBD2	TRBJ2-5	TGTGCCAGCAGCCCTACAGCGGGGGGGCCTGAGACCCAGTACTTC	CASSPTAGGPETQYF
few	TRBV9	NA	TRBJ2-5	TGTGCCAGCAGCGTAGCTGTTGGGGAGGTGGAGACCCAGTACTTC	CASSVAVGEVETQYF
few	TRBV21-1	NA	TRBJ2-7	TGTGCCAGCAGCAATGAGGAAGGGGACACCGCCTACGAGCAGTACTTC	CASSNEEGDTAYEQYF
NA	TRBV20-1	NA	TRBJ2-3	TGCAGTGCTGGACAGAGCACAGATACGCAGTATTTT	CSAGQSTDTQYF
few	TRBV7-8	NA	TRBJ2-2	TGTGCCAGCACCCCTCTTCGGTCGACCGGGGAGCTGTTTTTT	CASTPLRSTGELFF
once	TRBV5-1	NA	TRBJ1-1	TGCGCCAGCCCCTTAGGGGGTCACACTGAAGCTTTCTTT	CASPLGGHTEAFF